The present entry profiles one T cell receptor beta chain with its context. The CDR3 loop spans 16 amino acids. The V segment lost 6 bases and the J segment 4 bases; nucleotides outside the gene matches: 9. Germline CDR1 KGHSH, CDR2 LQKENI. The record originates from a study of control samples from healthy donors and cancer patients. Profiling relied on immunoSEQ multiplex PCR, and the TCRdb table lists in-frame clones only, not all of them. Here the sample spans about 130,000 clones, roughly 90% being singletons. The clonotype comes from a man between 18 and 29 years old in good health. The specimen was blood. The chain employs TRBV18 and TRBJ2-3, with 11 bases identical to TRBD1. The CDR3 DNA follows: TGTGCCAGCTCTCAAGGACAGGGGGCATTCGCAGATACGCAGTATTTT. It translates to CASSQGQGAFADTQYF.